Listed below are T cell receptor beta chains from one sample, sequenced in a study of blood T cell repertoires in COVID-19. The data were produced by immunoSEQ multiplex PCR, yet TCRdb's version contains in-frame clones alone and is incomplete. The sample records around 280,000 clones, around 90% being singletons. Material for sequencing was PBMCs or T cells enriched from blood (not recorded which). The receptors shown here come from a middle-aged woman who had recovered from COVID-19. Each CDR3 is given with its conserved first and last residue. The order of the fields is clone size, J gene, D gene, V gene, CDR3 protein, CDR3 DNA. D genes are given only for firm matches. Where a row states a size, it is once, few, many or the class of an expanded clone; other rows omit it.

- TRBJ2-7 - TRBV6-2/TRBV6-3 CASSYEGVAYEQYF TGTGCCAGCAGTTACGAGGGAGTGGCCTACGAGCAGTACTTC
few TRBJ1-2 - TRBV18 CASSPFAGDSEIHTF TGTGCCAGCTCACCGTTCGCCGGGGACTCTGAGATCCACACCTTC
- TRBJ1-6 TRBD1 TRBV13 CASSSSGTGGSPLHF TGTGCCAGCAGCTCCTCCGGGACAGGGGGTTCACCCCTCCACTTT
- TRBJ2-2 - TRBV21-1 CASSYGAGDHTGELFF TGTGCCAGCAGCTACGGGGCAGGGGATCACACCGGGGAGCTGTTTTTT
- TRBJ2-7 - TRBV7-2 CASTTYLSEQYF TGTGCCAGCACAACTTACCTGAGCGAGCAGTACTTC
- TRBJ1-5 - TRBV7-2 CASSLRQNNQPQHF TGTGCCAGCAGCTTAAGACAGAACAATCAGCCCCAGCATTTT
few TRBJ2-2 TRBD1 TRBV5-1 CASSLTGTGNNRELFF TGCGCCAGCAGTCTTACCGGGACAGGGAACAACCGGGAGCTGTTTTTT
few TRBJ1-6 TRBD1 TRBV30 CAAGQASPLHF TGTGCGGCCGGACAGGCCTCACCCCTCCACTTT
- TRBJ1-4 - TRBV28 CASSSGQPEKLFF TGTGCCAGCAGCTCTGGACAGCCTGAAAAACTGTTTTTT
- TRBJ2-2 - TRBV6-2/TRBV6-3 CASSAHGELFF TGTGCCAGCAGCGCACACGGGGAGCTGTTTTTT
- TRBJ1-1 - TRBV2 CARSGQLNTEAFF TGTGCCAGGTCAGGACAGTTGAACACTGAAGCTTTCTTT
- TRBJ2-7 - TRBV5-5 CASSQDINAPYEQYF TGTGCCAGCAGCCAGGACATTAATGCACCCTACGAGCAGTACTTC
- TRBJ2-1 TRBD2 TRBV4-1 CASSQQLTRAGGSNEQFF TGCGCCAGCAGCCAACAATTAACTAGAGCGGGGGGTTCCAATGAGCAGTTCTTC
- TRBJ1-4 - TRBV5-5 CASSLVGGALGEKLFF TGTGCCAGCAGCTTGGTTGGGGGCGCTTTGGGTGAAAAACTGTTTTTT
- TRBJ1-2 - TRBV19 CASSIDSLYGYTF TGTGCCAGTAGTATCGACAGCCTCTATGGCTACACCTTC
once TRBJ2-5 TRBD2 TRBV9 CASSVTTSGRARETQYF TGTGCCAGCAGCGTGACGACTAGCGGGAGGGCCCGGGAGACCCAGTACTTC
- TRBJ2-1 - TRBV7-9 CASSLNLGNEQFF TGTGCCAGCAGCCTAAATCTAGGCAATGAGCAGTTCTTC
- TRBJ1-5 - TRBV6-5 CASSSSDGSGQPQHF TGTGCCAGCAGTTCCTCGGACGGGTCGGGGCAGCCCCAGCATTTT
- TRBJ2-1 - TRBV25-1 CASSGALRVFF TGTGCCAGCAGTGGGGCCCTGAGGGTGTTCTTC
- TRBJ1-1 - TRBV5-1 CASSLYGGHTEAFF TGCGCCAGCAGCTTGTATGGGGGCCACACTGAAGCTTTCTTT
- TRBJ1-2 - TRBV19 CASSTRGLPPNYGYTF TGTGCCAGTAGCACCAGGGGACTACCCCCTAACTATGGCTACACCTTC
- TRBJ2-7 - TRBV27 CASSWGVTYEQYF TGTGCCAGCAGTTGGGGCGTAACCTACGAGCAGTACTTC
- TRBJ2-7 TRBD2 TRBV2 CASARGEWRNSYEQYF TGTGCCAGCGCCCGGGGGGAGTGGCGGAACTCCTACGAGCAGTACTTC
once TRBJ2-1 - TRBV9 CASSATTGLRGTFSEQFF TGTGCCAGCAGCGCCACGACGGGACTTCGTGGGACTTTCTCCGAGCAGTTCTTC
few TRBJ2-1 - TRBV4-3 CASSQDLASYNEQFF TGCGCCAGCAGCCAAGATTTAGCGTCCTACAATGAGCAGTTCTTC
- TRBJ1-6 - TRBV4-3 CASSQETGIHPLHF TGCGCCAGCAGCCAAGAAACGGGAATTCACCCCCTCCACTTT
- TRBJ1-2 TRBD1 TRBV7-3 CASSLTGTGEYGYTF TGTGCCAGCAGCTTGACCGGGACAGGGGAGTATGGCTACACCTTC
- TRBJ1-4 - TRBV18 CASSPGQKEKLFF TGTGCCAGCTCACCAGGGCAAAAGGAAAAACTGTTTTTT
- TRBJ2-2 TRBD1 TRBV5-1 CASSLVGQGPGTGELFF TGCGCCAGCAGCTTGGTGGGACAGGGGCCGGGCACCGGGGAGCTGTTTTTT
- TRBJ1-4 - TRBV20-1 CSARITGRLFF TGCAGTGCTAGAATAACAGGGAGACTGTTTTTT
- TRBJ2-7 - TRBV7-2 CASSLGVNSYEQYF TGTGCCAGCAGCTTAGGTGTCAACTCCTACGAGCAGTACTTC
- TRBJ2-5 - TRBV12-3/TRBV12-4 CASGQGETQYF TGTGCCAGTGGGCAGGGAGAGACCCAGTACTTC
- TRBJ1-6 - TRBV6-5 CASSSLYNSPLHF TGTGCCAGCAGTTCCCTGTATAATTCACCCCTCCACTTT
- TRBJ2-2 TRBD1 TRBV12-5 CASGLQGAVIGELFF TGTGCTAGTGGTTTACAGGGGGCGGTTATCGGGGAGCTGTTTTTT
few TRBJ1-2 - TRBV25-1 CASSPVRVNYGYTF TGTGCCAGCAGTCCGGTTCGGGTTAACTATGGCTACACCTTC
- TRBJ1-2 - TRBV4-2 CASSSVDWNYGYTF TGTGCCAGCAGCTCTGTGGACTGGAACTATGGCTACACCTTC
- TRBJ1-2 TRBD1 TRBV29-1 CSVSGTGFGYTF TGCAGCGTGTCCGGGACAGGGTTCGGCTACACCTTC
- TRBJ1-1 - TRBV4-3 CASSQDRGRRNTEAFF TGCGCCAGCAGCCAAGATCGTGGCCGTCGGAACACTGAAGCTTTCTTT
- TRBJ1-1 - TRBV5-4 CASSLGRTPQAFF TGTGCCAGCAGCTTGGGTAGGACACCCCAAGCTTTCTTT
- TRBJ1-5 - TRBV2 CASSEGEGSQPQHF TGTGCCAGCAGTGAAGGGGAAGGGAGTCAGCCCCAGCATTTT
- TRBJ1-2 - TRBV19 CASRTAPGDYGYTF TGTGCCAGTAGAACGGCGCCAGGGGACTATGGCTACACCTTC
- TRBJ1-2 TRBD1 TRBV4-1 CASSQVSRGTLVYGYTF TGCGCCAGCAGCCAAGTGAGCAGGGGGACGCTCGTCTATGGCTACACCTTC
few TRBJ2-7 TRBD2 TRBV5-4 CASSSQRGAYEQYF TGTGCCAGCAGCTCCCAGCGGGGCGCCTACGAGCAGTACTTC
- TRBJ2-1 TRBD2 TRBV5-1 CASSSRRGGAGNEQFF TGCGCCAGCAGCTCCCGGCGGGGGGGGGCTGGGAATGAGCAGTTCTTC
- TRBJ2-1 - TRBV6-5 CASSYSGSGWNEQFF TGTGCCAGCAGTTACTCGGGATCAGGGTGGAATGAGCAGTTCTTC